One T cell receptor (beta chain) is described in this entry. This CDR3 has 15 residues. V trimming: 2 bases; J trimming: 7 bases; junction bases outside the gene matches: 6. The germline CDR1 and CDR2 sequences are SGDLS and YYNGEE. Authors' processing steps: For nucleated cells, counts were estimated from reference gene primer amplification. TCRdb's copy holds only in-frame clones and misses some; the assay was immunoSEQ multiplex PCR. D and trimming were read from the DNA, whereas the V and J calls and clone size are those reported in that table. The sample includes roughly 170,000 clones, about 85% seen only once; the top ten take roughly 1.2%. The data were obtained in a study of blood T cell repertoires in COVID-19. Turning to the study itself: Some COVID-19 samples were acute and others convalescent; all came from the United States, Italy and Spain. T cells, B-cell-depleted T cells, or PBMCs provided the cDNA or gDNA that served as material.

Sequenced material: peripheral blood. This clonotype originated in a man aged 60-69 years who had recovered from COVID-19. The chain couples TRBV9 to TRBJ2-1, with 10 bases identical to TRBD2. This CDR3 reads CASSVSGGAGNEQFF. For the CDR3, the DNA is TGTGCCAGCAGCGTGAGCGGGGGGGCTGGAAATGAGCAGTTCTTC.